This T cell receptor beta chain originates from a study of radiotherapy plus CTLA-4 blockade in lung cancer. With ipilimumab providing CTLA-4 blockade, focal radiation was administered to patients who had chemo-refractory metastatic non-small-cell lung cancer. Using immunoSEQ multiplex PCR, the repertoire was profiled, and TCRdb retains in-frame clones only, with some absent. Among 55,000 to 75,000 clones listed, around 77% were seen once. CDR1 is GTSNPN and CDR2 is SVGIG in the germline V gene (reference sequence). J gave up 5 bases and V 6 bases, and 10 bases lay outside the gene matches. The CDR3 loop spans 14 amino acids.

Specimen: peripheral blood, collected from a patient treated with radiotherapy plus ipilimumab. The genes are TRBV30 and TRBJ1-5; 7 bases map to TRBD1. This receptor was taken from a human donor with non-small cell lung cancer whose response to radiotherapy plus ipilimumab could not be evaluated. Some clones in this sample may be carry-over from other donors' samples. Written as DNA, the CDR3 is TGTGCCTGTCTTTATGGGCAGGGGGATCAGCCCCAGCATTTT. Its translation: CACLYGQGDQPQHF.